These 4 T cell receptor beta chains originate from one sample sequenced in a study of blood T cell repertoires in COVID-19. The repertoire was sequenced with immunoSEQ multiplex PCR; TCRdb's copy has only in-frame clones and lacks some. Altogether 200,000 to 250,000 clones are present, 70% to 90% being singletons, with the ten largest covering about 1.6%. Sequencing used PBMCs or T cells enriched from blood (not recorded which). These TCRs come from a man aged 35 to 55 who had recovered from COVID-19.

This chain uses TRBV28 with TRBJ2-1, with 16 nucleotides matching TRBD2. The V gene end was trimmed by 5 bases and the J gene end by 4 bases; junction bases not matched to a gene: 11. This CDR3 region has 19 residues. Germline V lookup: CDR1 MDHEN, CDR2 SYDVKM. CDR3 region: CASSPGLAGGPSHYNEQFF. The CDR3 DNA follows: TGTGCCAGCAGTCCGGGACTAGCGGGAGGGCCGAGCCATTACAATGAGCAGTTCTTC.

The CDR3 DNA reads as TGTGCCAGCAGCTTGGGGACTGACTCTGGAAACACCATATATTTT. It encodes CASSLGTDSGNTIYF. The chain has TRBV5-5 and TRBJ1-3; unclear D gene. CDR1 is SGHKS and CDR2 is YYEKEE in the germline V gene (reference sequence). Trimming pared 0 bases from V and 0 bases from J, leaving 7 bases between. The CDR3 is 15 amino acids. Combining the CDR3 with reference TRBV5-5 and TRBJ1-3 gives the whole variable domain DAGVTQSPTHLIKTRGQQVTLRCSPISGHKSVSWYQQVLGQGPQFIFQYYEKEERGRGNFPDRFSARQFPNYSSELNVNALLLGDSALYLCASSLGTDSGNTIYFGEGSWLTVV.

The rearrangement joins TRBV12-2 to TRBJ1-3. TRBV12-2 has pseudogene status. The length of the CDR3 is 16 residues. CDR3 region: CASRFRGREDGHTIYF. CDR3 sequence (DNA): TGTGCAAGTCGCTTTCGAGGGAGGGAGGATGGACACACCATATATTTT.

V and J are TRBV6-5 and TRBJ2-5; unclear D gene. Germline loops: CDR1 MNHEY, CDR2 SVGAGI. The CDR3 totals 16 residues. V lost 4 bases to trimming and J lost 3 bases, with 18 bases between them. The CDR3 bases are TGTGCCAGCAGTTTGGATGACGCGGAGCCTAAAGAGACCCAGTACTTC. Translation: CASSLDDAEPKETQYF.